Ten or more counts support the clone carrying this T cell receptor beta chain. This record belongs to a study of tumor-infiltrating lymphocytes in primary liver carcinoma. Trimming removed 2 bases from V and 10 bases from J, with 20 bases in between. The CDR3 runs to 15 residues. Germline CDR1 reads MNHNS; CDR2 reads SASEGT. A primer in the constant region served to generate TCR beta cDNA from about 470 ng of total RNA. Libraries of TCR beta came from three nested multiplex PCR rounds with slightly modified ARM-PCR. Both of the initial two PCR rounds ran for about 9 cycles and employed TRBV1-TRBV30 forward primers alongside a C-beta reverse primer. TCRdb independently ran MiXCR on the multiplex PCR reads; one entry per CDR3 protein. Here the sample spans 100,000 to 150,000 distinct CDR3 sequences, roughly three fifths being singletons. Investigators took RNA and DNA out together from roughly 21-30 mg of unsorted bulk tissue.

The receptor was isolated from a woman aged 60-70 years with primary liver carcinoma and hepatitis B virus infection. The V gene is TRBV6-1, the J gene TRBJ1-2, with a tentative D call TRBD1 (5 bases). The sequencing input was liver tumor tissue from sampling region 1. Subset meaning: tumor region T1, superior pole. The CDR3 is CASSESSATGMDYTF. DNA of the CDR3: TGTGCCAGCAGTGAATCCTCCGCCACAGGTATGGACTACACCTTC.